This T cell receptor (beta chain) was documented in a study of T cells in Graves' hyperthyroidism and ophthalmopathy. Study observations and caveats: Most expanded thyroid clonotypes above 0.001 recurred in blood.

This CDR3 spans 12 amino acids. Germline V gene lookup returns CDR1 GTSNPN and CDR2 SVGIG (reference sequence). Researchers amplified the TCR beta CDR3 regions from RNA transcripts. An initial round of RT-PCR targeting the TCR CDR3 relied on the HTBI primer set. TCRdb reprocessed the multiplex PCR reads via MiXCR and lists one record per CDR3 protein. The sample holds approximately 370,000 distinct CDR3 sequences, 15% seen once. This clonotype was recorded many times. The target antigen is unknown. This TCR was sampled from a woman younger than 45 with Graves' hyperthyroidism. Sequenced material: blood. The chain combines TRBV30 with TRBJ2-1; a possible D gene is TRBD2 (6 bases). CDR3 coding DNA: TGTGGGGGGTCTAGCGACTACAATGAGCAGTTCTTC. Protein product: CGGSSDYNEQFF.